One sample yielded the 21 T cell receptor beta chains listed below, sequenced in a study of cytomegalovirus exposure and HLA in healthy donors. Primers included in the PCR were 60 Vbeta and 13 Jbeta primers. Some clones are missing from TCRdb's copy, which holds only in-frame ones; the method was immunoSEQ multiplex PCR. The data show about 260,000 clones, around 66% seen once. Source material: PBMCs. The receptors shown here come from a female donor in good health and CMV-seronegative.

This CDR3 is CASSLGGGQGHYGYTF. CDR3 bases: TGTGCCAGCAGCTTGGGGGGGGGCCAGGGCCACTATGGCTACACCTTC. This sequence joins TRBV5-4 and TRBJ1-2, with D tentatively TRBD1 (6 bases). Germline CDR1 SGHNT, CDR2 YYREEE (reference sequence). The CDR3 runs to 16 residues. Trimming took 0 bases from V and 3 from J, leaving 15 bases between them. Full variable domain (rest looked up from reference TRBV5-4 and TRBJ1-2): ETGVTQSPTHLIKTRGQQVTLRCSSQSGHNTVSWYQQALGQGPQFIFQYYREEENGRGNFPPRFSGLQFPNYSSELNVNALELDDSALYLCASSLGGGQGHYGYTFGSGTRLTVV.

This chain's CDR3 is CATSRASGAGGYGYTF. DNA of the CDR3: TGTGCCACCAGCAGGGCCTCCGGGGCAGGGGGATATGGCTACACCTTC. The rearrangement links TRBV15 to TRBJ1-2; 7 bases are shared with TRBD1. Germline assignment: CDR1 LNHNV and CDR2 YYDKDF (reference sequence). The junction had 12 bases not matched to a gene; V was cut back by 3 bases and J by 5 bases. This CDR3 region has 16 residues. The full variable domain, its missing parts supplied by reference TRBV15 and TRBJ1-2, is DAMVIQNPRYQVTQFGKPVTLSCSQTLNHNVMYWYQQKSSQAPKLLFHYYDKDFNNEADTPDNFQSRRPNTSFCFLDIRSPGLGDTAMYLCATSRASGAGGYGYTFGSGTRLTVV.

This clone has more than one count but fewer than ten. This chain connects TRBV10-2 to TRBJ2-7, with D possibly being TRBD1 (6 bases). The CDR3 is 13 amino acids. V lost 6 bases and J lost 0, with 9 bases in between. The V gene's germline CDR1 is WSHSY and CDR2 SAAADI. The DNA for the CDR3 is TGCGCCAGCAGGACAGGTAGCTCCTACGAGCAGTACTTC. It yields the protein CASRTGSSYEQYF.

V usage is TRBV6-1 and J usage is TRBJ1-2; TRBD1 aligns across 7 bases. J gave up 8 bases and V 3 bases, and 6 bases lay outside the gene matches. Germline CDR1 reads MNHNS; CDR2 reads SASEGT. CDR3 length equals 13 residues. Written as DNA, the CDR3 is TGTGCCAGCAGTGAGGGACAGACCGGCGGCTACACCTTC. It encodes CASSEGQTGGYTF.

The CDR3 DNA reads as TGTGCCAGTAGTAGGGAAGCGGGCCCGGATCAGCCCCAGCATTTT. Protein: CASSREAGPDQPQHF. The gene calls are TRBV19 and TRBJ1-5; D unclear. This CDR3 region has 15 residues. Trimming removed 4 bases at V and 5 bases at J, with 15 bases between. Per germline, CDR1 LNHDA and CDR2 SQIVND (reference sequence).

This clone was observed once. The gene calls are TRBV25-1 and TRBJ1-2; 12 bases agree with TRBD1. Trimming took 3 bases from V and 8 from J; bases not matched to a gene: 7. The CDR3 has 15 amino acids. CDR1 and CDR2 from the germline V gene are MGHDK and SYGVNS. The CDR3 DNA follows: TGTGCCAGCAGTGATCCGGGACAGGGGGCGCGGGGCTACACCTTC. Translating it yields CASSDPGQGARGYTF.

This rearrangement joins TRBV6-5 to TRBJ2-1; 9 bases are a match to TRBD2. The CDR3 has 15 residues. Germline CDR1 and CDR2: MNHEY and SVGAGI. Trimming removed 2 bases from V and 4 bases from J; junction bases left unmatched: 3. The CDR3 region is CASSYGREGYNEQFF. The CDR3 DNA sequence: TGTGCCAGCAGTTACGGGCGGGAGGGGTACAATGAGCAGTTCTTC.

With regard to this clone: One end of the junction does not line up with germline, which may come from a read error. The chain employs TRBV9 and TRBJ2-3; a possible D gene is TRBD1 (5 bases). Germline CDR1 reads SGDLS; CDR2 reads YYNGEE. This CDR3 is 15 amino acids long. This CDR3 reads CASSVDPRPTGTQYF. As DNA, the CDR3 is TGTGCCAGCAGCGTAGACCCCCGGCCTACAGGTACGCAGTATTTT.

This chain links TRBV18 with TRBJ2-2, with D unresolved. This CDR3 region has 14 residues. Trimming removed 0 bases from V and 2 bases from J, with 4 bases in between. Germline assignment: CDR1 KGHSH and CDR2 LQKENI. The chain's CDR3 is CASSPPTNTGELFF. The DNA of the CDR3 is TGTGCCAGCTCACCACCTACAAACACCGGGGAGCTGTTTTTT.

The count of this clone is one. The chain combines TRBV13 with TRBJ2-7; 10 bases fit TRBD1. Germline CDR1 and CDR2: PRHDT and FYEKMQ (reference sequence). The V gene end was trimmed by 6 bases and the J gene end by 7 bases; junction bases not matched to a gene: 9. CDR3 length: 14 amino acids. CDR3 region: CASRGQGLLEEQYF. The CDR3 region has the DNA TGTGCCAGCAGGGGACAGGGGTTACTGGAGGAGCAGTACTTC.

This rearrangement joins TRBV25-1 to TRBJ2-5; D ambiguous. Trimming pared 4 bases from V and 2 bases from J, leaving 14 bases between. Germline V gene sequence: CDR1 MGHDK, CDR2 SYGVNS. The CDR3 has 15 residues. CDR3 sequence: CASSGWFGGQETQYF. The CDR3, as DNA: TGTGCCAGCAGTGGGTGGTTCGGCGGTCAAGAGACCCAGTACTTC.

V usage is TRBV6-5 and J usage is TRBJ2-7, with D perhaps matching TRBD2 (6 bases). The germline V and J ends were trimmed by 4 bases and 2 bases, with 12 bases remaining between them. The CDR3 spans 14 residues. Germline values: CDR1 MNHEY, CDR2 SVGAGI. CDR3 in amino acids: CASSFRGKTYEQYF. The CDR3 DNA is TGTGCCAGCAGTTTCCGGGGGAAAACCTACGAGCAGTACTTC.

This clone was counted a few times. The chain recombines TRBV9 with TRBJ2-3, with a weak D call TRBD1 (6 bases). CDR3 size: 14 residues. Germline lookup yields CDR1 SGDLS and CDR2 YYNGEE. Trimming removed 2 bases at V and 5 bases at J, with 12 bases between. This CDR3 is CASSVEAGEDTQYF. CDR3 in DNA: TGTGCCAGCAGCGTTGAAGCAGGGGAAGATACGCAGTATTTT. The full variable domain, rest sourced from reference TRBV9 and TRBJ2-3, is DSGVTQTPKHLITATGQRVTLRCSPRSGDLSVYWYQQSLDQGLQFLIQYYNGEERAKGNILERFSAQQFPDLHSELNLSSLELGDSALYFCASSVEAGEDTQYFGPGTRLTVL.

The chain uses TRBV27 and TRBJ1-1; no firm D call. Germline values: CDR1 MNHEY, CDR2 SMNVEV (reference sequence). There are 10 residues in the CDR3. Trimming cost V 8 bases and J 5 bases, with 6 bases left between them. CDR3 protein: CASGRTEAFF. The DNA of the CDR3 is TGTGCCAGCGGTCGGACTGAAGCTTTCTTT.

The chain combines TRBV6-1 with TRBJ2-7; unclear D gene. Deletions cut 4 bases from V and 4 bases from J, with 11 bases between. CDR3 length: 13 amino acids. Looked up from germline, CDR1 is MNHNS and CDR2 is SASEGT. The CDR3 coding sequence is TGTGCCAGCAGTGTCGTTCTGAGGTACGAGCAGTACTTC. This gives the protein CASSVVLRYEQYF.

V is TRBV27 and J is TRBJ2-1, with 7 nucleotides matching TRBD2. The CDR3 totals 13 residues. Germline CDR1 is MNHEY and CDR2 is SMNVEV (reference sequence). V shed 3 bases, J shed 6 bases, and the junction held 2 bases outside the gene matches. The CDR3 loop is CASSFSSGNEQFF. The CDR3 DNA follows: TGTGCCAGCAGTTTTTCTAGCGGCAATGAGCAGTTCTTC.

A few counts support this clone. The chain combines TRBV28 with TRBJ2-5, with D possibly being TRBD2 (5 bases). CDR3 length: 14 residues. Germline CDR1 is MDHEN and CDR2 is SYDVKM. Trimming left V 4 bases short and J 4 bases short, with 13 bases between. This CDR3 reads CASSSRDGVETQYF. Here the CDR3 DNA reads TGTGCCAGCAGTTCCCGGGATGGGGTAGAGACCCAGTACTTC.

The genes are TRBV6-5 and TRBJ1-3, with TRBD1 matching 7 bases. With 4 bases clipped from V and 3 bases from J, the junction kept 3 bases outside the gene matches. Per germline, CDR1 MNHEY and CDR2 SVGAGI. CDR3 length equals 14 residues. CDR3 in amino acids: CASSSYRGGNTIYF. CDR3 bases: TGTGCCAGCAGTTCCTACAGGGGTGGAAACACCATATATTTT.

The genes are TRBV9 and TRBJ2-3, with 10 nucleotides matching TRBD2. The CDR3 has 16 residues. CDR1 and CDR2 from the germline V gene are SGDLS and YYNGEE. J was trimmed by 6 bases and V by 3 bases; bases with no gene match: 10. CDR3 loop: CASSESGRGHLDTQYF. CDR3 nucleotide sequence: TGTGCCAGCAGCGAGAGCGGGAGGGGCCACCTGGATACGCAGTATTTT.

This chain uses TRBV6-6 with TRBJ2-1; the D is unclear. The CDR3 is made up of 14 amino acids. Germline assignment: CDR1 MNHNY and CDR2 SVGAGI (reference sequence). Trimming cost V 6 bases and J 2 bases, with 11 bases left between them. CDR3 sequence (DNA): TGTGCCAGCAGCGCGTCGGGTCCCTACAATGAGCAGTTCTTC. It specifies CASSASGPYNEQFF.

The chain links TRBV5-1 to TRBJ2-7, with D tentatively TRBD1 (6 bases). This CDR3 has 13 amino acids. Germline CDR1 is SGHRS and CDR2 is YFSETQ. V lost 4 bases and J lost 12, with 20 bases in between. The CDR3 sequence is CASSNTGIPRPYF. CDR3 nucleotide sequence: TGCGCCAGCAGCAATACAGGGATACCTCGTCCGTACTTC.